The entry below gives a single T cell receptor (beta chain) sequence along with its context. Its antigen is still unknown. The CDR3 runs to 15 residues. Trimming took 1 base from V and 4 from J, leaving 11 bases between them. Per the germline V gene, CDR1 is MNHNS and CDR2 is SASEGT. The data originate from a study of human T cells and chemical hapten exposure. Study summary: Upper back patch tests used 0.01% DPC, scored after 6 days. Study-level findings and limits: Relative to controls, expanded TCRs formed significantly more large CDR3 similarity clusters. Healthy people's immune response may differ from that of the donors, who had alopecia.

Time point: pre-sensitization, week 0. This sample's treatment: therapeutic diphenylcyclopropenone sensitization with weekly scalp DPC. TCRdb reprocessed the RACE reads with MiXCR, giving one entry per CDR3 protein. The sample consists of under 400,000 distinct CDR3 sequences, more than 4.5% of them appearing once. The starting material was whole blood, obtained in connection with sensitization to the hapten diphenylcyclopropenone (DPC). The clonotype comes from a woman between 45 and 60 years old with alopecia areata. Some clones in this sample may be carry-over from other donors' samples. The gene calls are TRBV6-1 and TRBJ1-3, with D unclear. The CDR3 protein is CASSEGLGYGNTIYF. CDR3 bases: TGTGCCAGCAGTGAAGGGTTAGGATACGGAAACACCATATATTTT.